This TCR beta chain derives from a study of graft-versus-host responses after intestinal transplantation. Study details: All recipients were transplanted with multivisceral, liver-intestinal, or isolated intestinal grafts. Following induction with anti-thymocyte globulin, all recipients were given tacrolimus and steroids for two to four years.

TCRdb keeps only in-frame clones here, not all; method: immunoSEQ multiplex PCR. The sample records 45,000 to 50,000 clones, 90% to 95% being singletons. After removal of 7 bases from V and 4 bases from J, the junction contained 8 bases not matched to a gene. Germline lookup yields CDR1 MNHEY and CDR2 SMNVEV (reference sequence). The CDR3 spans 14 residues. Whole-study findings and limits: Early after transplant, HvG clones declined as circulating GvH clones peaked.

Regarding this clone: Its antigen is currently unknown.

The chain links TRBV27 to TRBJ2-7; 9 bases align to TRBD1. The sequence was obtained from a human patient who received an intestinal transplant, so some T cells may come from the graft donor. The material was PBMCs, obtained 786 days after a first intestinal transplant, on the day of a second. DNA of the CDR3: TGTGCCAGCACCCTGGGACAGGGAATGTACGAGCAGTACTTC. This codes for CASTLGQGMYEQYF.